This record concerns one T cell receptor beta chain sequence. Clones were sequenced by immunoSEQ multiplex PCR, and TCRdb holds only the in-frame ones, with some missing. This repertoire shows about 280,000 clones, roughly 80% found once; its top ten account for about 5%. The data originate from a study of blood T cell repertoires in COVID-19. Turning to the study itself: Italy, Spain and the United States were the sources of the convalescent and acute COVID-19 samples.

The CDR3 is 12 residues long. Germline assignment: CDR1 SGHRS and CDR2 YFSETQ. V lost 0 bases to trimming and J lost 9 bases, with 8 bases between them. V and J are TRBV5-1 and TRBJ2-3; no firm D call. The source material was PBMCs or T cells enriched from blood (not recorded which). The clonotype was recovered from a man between 40 and 49 years old who had been exposed to COVID-19. The CDR3 region is CASSLAGGTQYF. The DNA for the CDR3 is TGCGCCAGCAGCTTGGCCGGCGGAACGCAGTATTTT.